The present TCR beta chain was sequenced within a study of PD-1 blockade in classical Hodgkin lymphoma. Notes on the study in general: Exclusion was applied to patients who started nivolumab under 1 year after ASCT. In newly diagnosed patients, baseline TCR diversity was reportedly below that of healthy donors. Factors driving the repertoire differences, possibly disease activity or prior therapy, remain undefined. Diversity in CD4+ TCRs, unlike that measured in CD8+ TCRs, had risen significantly by C4D1.

This clone came up a few times. The antigen remains undetermined. Relapse was seen in all patients after autologous stem cell transplantation, and brentuximab vedotin exposure was variable. V gave up 4 bases and J gave up 5 bases; unmatched junction bases: 9. This CDR3 is built from 16 residues. Germline V gene lookup returns CDR1 MNHNY and CDR2 SVGAGI (reference sequence). Assay used: immunoSEQ multiplex PCR; TCRdb lists only in-frame clones, some missing. Of tens of thousands of clones listed, under 95% are singletons. This TCR came from a human donor with classical Hodgkin lymphoma. V usage is TRBV6-6 and J usage is TRBJ2-1; 9 positions agree with TRBD2. The source material was peripheral blood mononuclear cells (PBMCs), sampled at baseline. The CDR3 reads CASSSSGTSWNNEQFF. In DNA form, the CDR3 reads TGTGCCAGCAGTTCGTCGGGGACTAGCTGGAACAATGAGCAGTTCTTC.